This entry lists 2 T cell receptor beta chains sequenced from one sample in a study of technical replicates of blood from four donors. The method was immunoSEQ multiplex PCR; TCRdb's version includes in-frame clones alone and lacks a portion of them. The table lists 55,000 to 75,000 clones, about 95% of them singletons. The sequenced sample consisted of PBMCs. The receptors come from a human donor in good health. Some clones in this sample may be carry-over from other donors' samples.

The V gene is TRBV4-2, the J gene TRBJ2-5, with D maybe TRBD2 (5 bases). Looked up from germline, CDR1 is LGHNA and CDR2 is YNFKEQ. This CDR3 spans 14 amino acids. Trimming cost V 0 bases and J 4 bases, with 9 bases left between them. For the CDR3, the DNA is TGTGCCAGCAGCCAAGATCTTGCGGGAGAGACCCAGTACTTC. Amino acids: CASSQDLAGETQYF.

The chain joins TRBV7-2 to TRBJ2-3; D is perhaps TRBD1 (5 bases). Between the trimmed V and J ends, which lost 2 bases and 6 bases, there was a span of 15 bases. Per germline, CDR1 SGHTA and CDR2 FQGNSA. The length of the CDR3 is 15 residues. CDR3 DNA: TGTGCCAGCAGCTTATTAGGCAGGGTCCCTGATACGCAGTATTTT. Protein sequence: CASSLLGRVPDTQYF.